This is a list of T cell receptor beta chains from one sample in a study of blood T cell repertoires in COVID-19. Data came from immunoSEQ multiplex PCR; TCRdb stores just in-frame clones and leaves some out. The sample gives about 480,000 clones, roughly 90% of which show up once; around 1.9% is in the top ten. The sequenced sample consisted of PBMCs or T cells enriched from blood (not recorded which). Receptors originate from a woman between 40 and 50 years old who had recovered from COVID-19. CDR3s leave out the opening cysteine and the closing phenylalanine or tryptophan.

TRBV20-1,TRBJ2-7,11,SASLAGAYEQY
TRBV7-2,TRBJ2-5,12,ASSPAWSQETQY
TRBV15,TRBJ1-2,13,ATSTRWGTNYGYT
TRBV4-3,TRBJ2-3,12,ASSQRASLDTQY
TRBV2,TRBJ2-1,16,ASSEAWVAGPSYNEQF
TRBV4-3,TRBJ2-7,10,ASSQDGRGQY
TRBV4-3,TRBJ1-2,13,ASSSQGGGYYGYT
TRBV29-1,TRBJ1-1,13,SVERYALMNTEAF
TRBV28,TRBJ1-1,9,AVTENTEAF
TRBV19,TRBJ2-7,13,ASSTQAGPPYEQY
TRBV5-1,TRBJ1-1,14,ASSLGTGGMNTEAF
TRBV7-7,TRBJ2-5,13,ASSSRDSLGETQY
TRBV7-2,TRBJ2-1,16,ASSLTSGRPDSYNEQF
TRBV2,TRBJ2-3,11,ASKLFITDTQY
TRBV7-9,TRBJ1-4,13,ASSLLRTTNEKLF
TRBV24-1,TRBJ2-1,15,ATSDSGTRRPYNEQF
TRBV7-2,TRBJ1-1,12,ASSLGDLLGEAF
TRBV4-3,TRBJ1-1,12,ASSQAGTAWSAF
TRBV7-9,TRBJ1-1,10,AAQGGNTEAF
TRBV3-1/TRBV3-2,TRBJ2-3,16,ASSQDLRASSNTDTQY
TRBV12-3/TRBV12-4,TRBJ1-1,11,AGSTGVNTEAF
TRBV9,TRBJ2-1,13,ASSVSSRGNNEQF
TRBV5-1,TRBJ2-7,12,ASSLTSGSYEQY
TRBV10-3,TRBJ1-1,14,AISISGTVRNTEAF
TRBV5-1,TRBJ1-1,13,ASSFGPGMNTEAF
TRBV6-5,TRBJ1-5,13,ASSPGGAPGQPQH
TRBV5-4,TRBJ1-2,13,ASSLGGGSNYGYT
TRBV13,TRBJ1-6,10,ASSLGSSPLH
TRBV4-1,TRBJ2-1,15,ASSQGIGRARSDEQF